This T cell receptor beta chain was documented in a study of response to subunit inactivated influenza vaccine. Each CDR3 protein is one row after TCRdb ran MiXCR on the RT-PCR reads. The table has 650,000 or so distinct CDR3 sequences, about 15% seen once. CDR3 length: 10 residues. Per the germline V gene, CDR1 is DFQATT and CDR2 is SNEGSKA (reference sequence). Trimming pared 3 bases from V and 4 bases from J, leaving 4 bases between. This clonotype was recorded at least ten times. As yet, its antigen is unknown. Overall study findings and caveats: The authors suggested that every seasonal influenza vaccination recruits few new T cells.

This chain uses TRBV20-1 with TRBJ2-7; no reliable D call. The clonotype originates from a man aged 50-60 years who received an inactivated influenza vaccine. This sample comprised PBMCs from blood, obtained approximately 15 days before vaccination. The CDR3 DNA sequence: TGCAGTGCTAGTAATTACGAGCAGTACTTC. Encoded protein: CSASNYEQYF.